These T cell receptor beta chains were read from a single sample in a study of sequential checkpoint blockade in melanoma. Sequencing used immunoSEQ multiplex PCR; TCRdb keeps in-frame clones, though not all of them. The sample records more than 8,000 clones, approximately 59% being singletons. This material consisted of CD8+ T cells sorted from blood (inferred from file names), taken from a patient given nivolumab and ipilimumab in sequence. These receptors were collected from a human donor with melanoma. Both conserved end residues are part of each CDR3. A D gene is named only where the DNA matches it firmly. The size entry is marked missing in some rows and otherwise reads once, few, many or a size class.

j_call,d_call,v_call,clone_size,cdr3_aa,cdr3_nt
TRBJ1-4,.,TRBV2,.,CASSEGLGQSDEKLFF,TGTGCCAGCAGTGAAGGACTTGGACAGAGCGATGAAAAACTGTTTTTT
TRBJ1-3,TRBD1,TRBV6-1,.,CASSGGTVPRSGNTIYF,TGTGCCAGCAGTGGGGGGACAGTGCCGCGTTCTGGAAACACCATATATTTT
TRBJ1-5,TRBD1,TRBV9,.,CASSEGTASNQPQHF,TGTGCCAGCAGCGAGGGGACAGCTAGCAATCAGCCCCAGCATTTT
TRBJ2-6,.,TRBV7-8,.,CASSSDNSGANVLTF,TGTGCCAGCAGCTCGGACAACTCTGGGGCCAACGTCCTGACTTTC
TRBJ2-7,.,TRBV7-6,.,CASSFEQAYEQYF,TGTGCCAGCAGCTTCGAACAGGCCTACGAGCAGTACTTC
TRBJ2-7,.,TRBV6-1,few,CASIRQPYEQYF,TGTGCCAGCATAAGACAGCCCTACGAGCAGTACTTC
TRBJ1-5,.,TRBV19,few,CASKVGTSSNQPQHF,TGTGCCAGTAAGGTGGGGACAAGTAGCAATCAGCCCCAGCATTTT
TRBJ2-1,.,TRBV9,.,CASSAGDTYNEQFF,TGTGCCAGCAGCGCAGGGGACACCTACAATGAGCAGTTCTTC
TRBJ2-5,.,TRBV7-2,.,CASSLARPVETQYF,TGTGCCAGCAGCTTAGCGCGGCCAGTGGAGACCCAGTACTTC
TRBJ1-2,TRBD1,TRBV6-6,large,CATDPGQGGYTF,TGTGCCACCGACCCGGGACAGGGGGGCTACACCTTC
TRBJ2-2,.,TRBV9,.,CASSERGGRNTGELFF,TGTGCCAGCAGCGAGAGGGGGGGGAGAAACACCGGGGAGCTGTTTTTT
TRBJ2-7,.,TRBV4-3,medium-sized,CASSQRGTSYEQYF,TGCGCCAGCAGCCAAAGGGGGACCTCTTACGAGCAGTACTTC
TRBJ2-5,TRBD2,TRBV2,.,CASIRLAGGPETQYF,TGTGCCAGCATCCGGCTAGCGGGGGGGCCAGAGACCCAGTACTTC
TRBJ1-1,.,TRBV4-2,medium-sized,CASSEAGGWTEAFF,TGTGCCAGCTCGGAGGCCGGTGGATGGACTGAAGCTTTCTTT
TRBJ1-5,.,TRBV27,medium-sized,CASSFQGNQPQHF,TGTGCCAGCAGTTTTCAGGGCAATCAGCCCCAGCATTTT
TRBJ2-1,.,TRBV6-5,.,CASSIGQSGRNEQFF,TGTGCCAGCAGCATCGGACAGAGCGGACGAAATGAGCAGTTCTTC
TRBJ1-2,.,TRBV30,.,CAGWRPNGYTF,TGTGCTGGGTGGAGGCCCAATGGCTACACCTTC
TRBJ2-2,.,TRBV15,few,CATRGGQNTGELFF,TGTGCCACCAGGGGGGGGCAGAACACCGGGGAGCTGTTTTTT
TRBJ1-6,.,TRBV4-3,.,CASSQGPILTSSPLHF,TGCGCCAGCAGCCAGGGCCCTATACTTACATCCTCACCCCTCCACTTT
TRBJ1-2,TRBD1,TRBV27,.,CASSLGQVGYGYTF,TGTGCCAGCAGTTTGGGACAGGTGGGCTATGGCTACACCTTC
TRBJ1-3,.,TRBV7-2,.,CASSLEGAFSGNTIYF,TGTGCCAGCAGCTTAGAGGGAGCGTTCTCTGGAAACACCATATATTTT
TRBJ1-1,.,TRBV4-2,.,CASSQGQGWNTEAFF,TGTGCCAGCAGCCAAGGGCAGGGATGGAACACTGAAGCTTTCTTT
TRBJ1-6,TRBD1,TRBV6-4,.,CASSDSSSGGSPLHF,TGTGCCAGCAGTGACTCGAGTTCAGGGGGGTCACCCCTCCACTTT
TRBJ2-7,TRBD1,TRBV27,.,CASRTGGDEQYF,TGTGCCAGCAGGACAGGGGGGGACGAGCAGTACTTC
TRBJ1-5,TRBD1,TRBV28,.,CASSMTGNSQPQHF,TGTGCCAGCAGCATGACAGGGAATAGTCAGCCCCAGCATTTT
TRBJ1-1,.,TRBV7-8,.,CASSHRQALNTEAFF,TGTGCCAGCAGCCATAGACAGGCCCTGAACACTGAAGCTTTCTTT
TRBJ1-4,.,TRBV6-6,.,CASSYSSGGKLFF,TGTGCCAGCAGTTACTCCTCTGGGGGGAAACTGTTTTTT
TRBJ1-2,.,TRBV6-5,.,CASSDGTASYGYTF,TGTGCCAGCAGTGATGGCACAGCTTCTTATGGCTACACCTTC
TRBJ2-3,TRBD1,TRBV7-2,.,CASSLTGGSGDTQYF,TGTGCCAGCAGTTTGACAGGGGGCAGTGGAGATACGCAGTATTTT
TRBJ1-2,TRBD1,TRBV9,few,CASSVAYRGLGGYTF,TGTGCCAGCAGCGTAGCTTACAGGGGGCTAGGTGGCTACACCTTC
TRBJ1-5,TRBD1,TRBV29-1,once,CSVIVGQALEPQHF,TGCAGCGTTATCGTGGGACAGGCCCTGGAGCCCCAGCATTTT
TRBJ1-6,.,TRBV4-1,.,CASSQDFRPGSPLHF,TGCGCCAGCAGCCAAGATTTCAGGCCGGGATCACCCCTCCACTTT
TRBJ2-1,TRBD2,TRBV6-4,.,CASSEGSGGYNEQFF,TGTGCCAGCAGTGAGGGTAGCGGGGGTTACAATGAGCAGTTCTTC
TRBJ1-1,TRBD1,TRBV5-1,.,CASSLTGANTEAFF,TGCGCCAGCAGCTTGACAGGGGCGAACACTGAAGCTTTCTTT
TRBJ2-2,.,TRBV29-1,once,CSARGGSSGELFF,TGCAGCGCGCGAGGTGGGTCGAGCGGGGAGCTGTTTTTT
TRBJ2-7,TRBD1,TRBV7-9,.,CASSWDRGWNYGEQYF,TGTGCCAGCAGCTGGGACAGGGGATGGAACTATGGCGAGCAGTACTTC
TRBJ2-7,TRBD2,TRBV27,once,CASTLDPLTSGGEYEQYF,TGTGCCAGCACCTTGGACCCCCTGACTAGCGGGGGGGAATACGAGCAGTACTTC
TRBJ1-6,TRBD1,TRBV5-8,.,CASSWPVRGQDSPLHF,TGTGCCAGCAGCTGGCCCGTCAGGGGGCAGGATTCACCCCTCCACTTT
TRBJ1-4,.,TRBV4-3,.,CASSQDGGPREKLFF,TGCGCCAGCAGCCAAGATGGGGGCCCCAGGGAAAAACTGTTTTTT